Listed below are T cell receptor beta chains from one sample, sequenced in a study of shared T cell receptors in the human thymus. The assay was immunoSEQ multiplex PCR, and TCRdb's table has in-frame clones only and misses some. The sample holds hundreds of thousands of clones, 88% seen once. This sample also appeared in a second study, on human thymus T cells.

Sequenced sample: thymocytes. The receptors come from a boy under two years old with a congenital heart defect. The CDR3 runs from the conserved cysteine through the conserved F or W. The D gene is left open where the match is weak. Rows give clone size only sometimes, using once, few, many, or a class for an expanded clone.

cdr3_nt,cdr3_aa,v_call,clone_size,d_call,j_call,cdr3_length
TGTGCCAGCGCACTCGGGACTCCCAATTACGAGCAGTACTTC,CASALGTPNYEQYF,TRBV2,-,-,TRBJ2-7,14
TGTGCCAGCAAGATGGAGGGGGCGCGAAGATTAGATACGCAGTATTTT,CASKMEGARRLDTQYF,TRBV2,-,-,TRBJ2-3,16
TGTGCCATCAGTGTCAGCTCAGGGGGTACACGGAACACTGAAGCTTTCTTT,CAISVSSGGTRNTEAFF,TRBV10-3,-,TRBD1,TRBJ1-1,17
TGTGCCAGCTCACCACGGACAGCGAATGGGAATACGGATGAGCAGTTCTTC,CASSPRTANGNTDEQFF,TRBV18,-,-,TRBJ2-1,17
TGTGCCAGCAGCCCTGGGGACAGGGGAGACACTGAAGCTTTCTTT,CASSPGDRGDTEAFF,TRBV9,-,TRBD1,TRBJ1-1,15
TGTGCCAGCAGCTTAGAGGGGACAGGGGTCTTCCCCGTGGAGACTGAAGCTTTCTTT,CASSLEGTGVFPVETEAFF,TRBV11-3,-,TRBD1,TRBJ1-1,19
TGCGCCAGCAGCCGCAGGGGGGCAGATACGCAGTATTTT,CASSRRGADTQYF,TRBV10-1,-,-,TRBJ2-3,13
TGTGCCAGCAGTTTGAAAACTCGGCCGAATGGACTAGCTGCCAGAGATACGCAGTATTTT,CASSLKTRPNGLAARDTQYF,TRBV27,-,TRBD2,TRBJ2-3,20
TGTGCCAGCAGTTTTCGCCAGCGGAACACTGAAGCTTTCTTT,CASSFRQRNTEAFF,TRBV28,-,-,TRBJ1-1,14
TGTGCCAGTAGTATAGATAGTGTGGGACAGGATCAGCCCCAGCATTTT,CASSIDSVGQDQPQHF,TRBV19,-,TRBD1,TRBJ1-5,16
TGCGCCAGCAGCCAAGATTCCGGGACAGGACTAGCTAACTATGGCTACACCTTC,CASSQDSGTGLANYGYTF,TRBV4-3,-,TRBD1,TRBJ1-2,18
TGTGCCAGCACTCCAGACAGGAGCAATCAGCCCCAGCATTTT,CASTPDRSNQPQHF,TRBV28,-,-,TRBJ1-5,14
TGTGCCAGCAGCTCGAGCCCGACAGGGGGCACTGAAGCTTTCTTT,CASSSSPTGGTEAFF,TRBV7-9,-,TRBD1,TRBJ1-1,15
TGCGCCAGCAGTGAGGACAGGGGGCGAAAAGGCAATCAGCCCCAGCATTTT,CASSEDRGRKGNQPQHF,TRBV10-2,-,TRBD1,TRBJ1-5,17
TGTGCCAGCAGCAAAGTTGGGACTAGCGGGAGAAATTTAGCGGAGACCCAGTACTTC,CASSKVGTSGRNLAETQYF,TRBV21-1,-,-,TRBJ2-5,19
TGTGCCACCAGCGTGGACAGGGGGCACGGGGAGCTGTTTTTT,CATSVDRGHGELFF,TRBV15,-,TRBD1,TRBJ2-2,14
TGTGCCAGCAGCACTAGCGGGAGGGACAATGAGCAGTTCTTC,CASSTSGRDNEQFF,TRBV13,-,TRBD2,TRBJ2-1,14
TGTGCCAGCAGTTCCGGGACCCTCAGGGGGCAAGCGGTGGACACTGAAGCTTTCTTT,CASSSGTLRGQAVDTEAFF,TRBV27,-,TRBD1,TRBJ1-1,19
TGTGCCAGCAGCCCACTCCCCGGGACTAGCGCGTACGAGCAGTACTTC,CASSPLPGTSAYEQYF,TRBV7-3,-,TRBD2,TRBJ2-7,16
TGTGCCAGCAGTTTTCGCAGACAGGGGGCGGCGATTGGGGCCAACGTCCTGACTTTC,CASSFRRQGAAIGANVLTF,TRBV27,-,TRBD1,TRBJ2-6,19
TGTGCCAGCAGTGGGAGGGGGGAGAGGGGTAATGAGCAGTTCTTC,CASSGRGERGNEQFF,TRBV6-6,-,-,TRBJ2-1,15
TGTGCCAGCAGCAAAGACAGGACGGACCAAGAGACCCAGTACTTC,CASSKDRTDQETQYF,TRBV27,-,-,TRBJ2-5,15
TGTGCCAGTAGTGCGGACAGGGTAAGCAATCAGCCCCAGCATTTT,CASSADRVSNQPQHF,TRBV19,-,TRBD1,TRBJ1-5,15
TGTGCCAGCAGCCAAGGGTCGGTCTACGAGCAGTACTTC,CASSQGSVYEQYF,TRBV14,-,-,TRBJ2-7,13
TGTGCCAGTAGACATACCGGGACTAGCGGGAGTCCCGTACTAGAGACCCAGTACTTC,CASRHTGTSGSPVLETQYF,TRBV19,-,TRBD2,TRBJ2-5,19
TGTGCCAGCAGCTTAGGGGGGGGCTCTGGGGCCAACGTCCTGACTTTC,CASSLGGGSGANVLTF,TRBV11-2,-,TRBD2,TRBJ2-6,16
TGTGCCAGCAGTGAATCAGCAGGACAGGGTCTCACCTACAATGAGCAGTTCTTC,CASSESAGQGLTYNEQFF,TRBV25-1,-,TRBD1,TRBJ2-1,18
TGTGCCAGCAGCGTAAGGGACAGTACTTCCGGGGAGCTGTTTTTT,CASSVRDSTSGELFF,TRBV9,-,TRBD1,TRBJ2-2,15
TGTGCCAGCAACAAACAGGGGGCAAACACCGGGGAGCTGTTTTTT,CASNKQGANTGELFF,TRBV6-4,-,TRBD1,TRBJ2-2,15
TGCGCCAGCAGCCAAGATTGGGCCCCTCGCCGCCACAATGAGCAGTTCTTC,CASSQDWAPRRHNEQFF,TRBV4-3,-,-,TRBJ2-1,17
TGCGCCAGCAGTGAGTCGATCGAGCCCCGGACAAACGAGCAGTACTTC,CASSESIEPRTNEQYF,TRBV10-1,few,-,TRBJ2-7,16
TGTGCCAGCAGCTTAGGCAGGGGGCTCAATCAGCCCCAGCATTTT,CASSLGRGLNQPQHF,TRBV7-8,once,TRBD1,TRBJ1-5,15
TGTGCCAGCAGTTTACGGGCGGGAGATGGGGAGACCCAGTACTTC,CASSLRAGDGETQYF,TRBV27,few,TRBD2,TRBJ2-5,15
TGCGCCAGCAGCCAAGGGACTAGCGGGGAAGAGCAGTACTTC,CASSQGTSGEEQYF,TRBV4-3,once,TRBD2,TRBJ2-7,14
TGTGCCAGCTGTGATCCCGGGACTAGCGGGAGCTCCTACAATGAGCAGTTCTTC,CASCDPGTSGSSYNEQFF,TRBV2,-,TRBD2,TRBJ2-1,18
TGCGCCAGCAGTCAATGTGGACACCACCCCTACGAGCAGTACTTC,CASSQCGHHPYEQYF,TRBV23-1,-,-,TRBJ2-7,15
TGTGCCAGCTCGAGAGACAGGAACACTGAAGCTTTCTTT,CASSRDRNTEAFF,TRBV27,-,-,TRBJ1-1,13
TGTGCCAGTGGAGGGAACAGGTACGAGCAGTACTTC,CASGGNRYEQYF,TRBV27,-,-,TRBJ2-7,12
TGCGCCAGCAGCCCACCCCTGGGGCAGGGGCAAATCTACGAGCAGTACTTC,CASSPPLGQGQIYEQYF,TRBV4-1,-,-,TRBJ2-7,17
TGTGCCAGTAGTATAGCAGGGCCCCAAAGCTCCTACGAGCAGTACTTC,CASSIAGPQSSYEQYF,TRBV19,once,-,TRBJ2-7,16
TGCGCCAGCAGCTTTGGGACTAGCGGAACCTACTCCTACGAGCAGTACTTC,CASSFGTSGTYSYEQYF,TRBV5-1,-,TRBD2,TRBJ2-7,17
TGTGCCAGCAGCGCCTCCGGGACACGGAACACCGGGGAGCTGTTTTTT,CASSASGTRNTGELFF,TRBV9,few,-,TRBJ2-2,16
TGTGCTAGTGGCCTAAAGGGACATACCGCCTTCGAGCAGTACTTC,CASGLKGHTAFEQYF,TRBV12-5,-,-,TRBJ2-7,15
TGCGCCAGCGCAGCCTCCGGGACAGGGTCTCATGGCTACACCTTC,CASAASGTGSHGYTF,TRBV10-2,-,TRBD1,TRBJ1-2,15
TGCAGCGTTGGCGCAGGCGTTGATAGCGGGAGATCGTCCTCCTACGAGCAGTACTTC,CSVGAGVDSGRSSSYEQYF,TRBV29-1,-,TRBD2,TRBJ2-7,19
TGTGCCAGCAGTACTTTTCCGGGACAGAATTACGAGCAGTACTTC,CASSTFPGQNYEQYF,TRBV27,-,TRBD1,TRBJ2-7,15
TGTGCCAGCAGTTCGGCAGGGGGCAGGGGGGAGCAGTACTTC,CASSSAGGRGEQYF,TRBV6-5,-,TRBD1,TRBJ2-7,14